One sample yielded the 23 T cell receptor beta chains listed below, sequenced in a study of blood T cells in healthy people across ages. PCR was performed a second time for about 6 to 12 cycles using a sample-barcoded 5' primer and a J-beta primer mix. TCRdb recomputed calls from the 5' RACE reads with MiXCR, one row per CDR3 protein. Counted here are more than 1,400,000 distinct CDR3 sequences, 35% to 45% occurring once; the ten biggest clones make up 7% to 9%. Sequenced sample: blood. The receptors here all came from a woman aged 18-29 years in good health.

Here the CDR3 reads CASSQGESGTSGRNEQFF. The DNA of the CDR3 is TGCGCCAGCAGCCAAGGTGAGTCCGGGACTAGCGGCCGCAATGAGCAGTTCTTC. The chain employs TRBV4-1 and TRBJ2-1; 11 nucleotides match TRBD2. Germline CDR1 and CDR2: MGHRA and YSYEKL. Trimming at V came to 1 base and at J to 6 bases, leaving 11 bases not matched to a gene. There are 18 residues in the CDR3.

Details on this clonotype: A read error may explain this, as a much larger clone is one base away. The J gene is TRBJ2-1, the V gene TRBV10-3, with unresolved D. The CDR3 has 12 residues. Germline V gene data show CDR1 as ENHRY and CDR2 as SYGVKD. V lost 6 bases to trimming and J lost 10 bases, with 13 bases between them. The CDR3 here is CAIRPGGNEQFF. The DNA of the CDR3 is TGTGCCATCAGGCCCGGTGGTAACGAGCAGTTCTTC.

The chain employs TRBV10-3 and TRBJ1-1; D not resolved. The CDR3 runs to 16 residues. Per germline, CDR1 ENHRY and CDR2 SYGVKD. The ends were cut back, 0 bases at V and 8 bases at J, with 19 bases in the middle. The CDR3 nucleotides are TGTGCCATCAGTGAGTCTATCGGCGGACTCGGTTGGGAAGCTTTCTTT. Translated: CAISESIGGLGWEAFF.

This clonotype was seen only a few times. J is TRBJ1-1 and V is TRBV25-1; D unclear. The V gene lost 5 bases and the J gene lost 0 bases, with 10 bases spanning the gap. This CDR3 region has 14 residues. Germline CDR1 reads MGHDK; CDR2 reads SYGVNS. This chain's CDR3 is CASSSATVNTEAFF. CDR3 DNA sequence: TGTGCCAGCAGTTCGGCGACGGTGAACACTGAAGCTTTCTTT. Full variable domain (outside the CDR3, taken from reference TRBV25-1 and TRBJ1-1): EADIYQTPRYLVIGTGKKITLECSQTMGHDKMYWYQQDPGMELHLIHYSYGVNSTEKGDLSSESTVSRIRTEHFPLTLESARPSHTSQYLCASSSATVNTEAFFGQGTRLTVV.

V gene TRBV6-2 or TRBV6-3 combines with J gene TRBJ2-1; 8 bases align to TRBD2. Trimming at V came to 11 bases and at J to 4 bases, leaving 19 bases not matched to a gene. The CDR3 spans 17 residues. Germline V gives CDR1 MNHEY, CDR2 SVGEGT. This chain's CDR3 is CACQPFHSGERYNEQFF. CDR3 coding DNA: TGTGCCTGTCAACCCTTCCATAGCGGGGAACGGTACAATGAGCAGTTCTTC.

This clonotype is a singleton in its sample. This chain connects TRBV6-1 to TRBJ1-2, with D possibly being TRBD1 (6 bases). The CDR3 is made up of 18 amino acids. V was shortened by 8 bases and J by 3 bases, with 28 bases between the two germline ends. Germline V CDR1 and CDR2: MNHNS, SASEGT. CDR3 region: CASGPISGAFNADYGYTF. The CDR3 region has the DNA TGTGCCAGCGGTCCCATTTCGGGGGCGTTCAATGCAGACTATGGCTACACCTTC.

The gene calls are TRBV2 and TRBJ2-1, with 8 bases matching TRBD2. Per germline, CDR1 SNHLY and CDR2 FYNNEI. The V gene end was trimmed by 3 bases and the J gene end by 5 bases; junction bases not matched to a gene: 6. The CDR3 runs to 15 residues. CDR3 sequence: CASSDASGGNNEQFF. The DNA of the CDR3 is TGTGCCAGCAGTGACGCCAGCGGGGGAAACAATGAGCAGTTCTTC. Supplemented by reference TRBV2 and TRBJ2-1, the full variable domain reads EPEVTQTPSHQVTQMGQEVILRCVPISNHLYFYWYRQILGQKVEFLVSFYNNEISEKSEIFDDQFSVERPDGSNFTLKIRSTKLEDSAMYFCASSDASGGNNEQFFGPGTRLTVL.

The chain joins TRBV13 to TRBJ1-3, with D perhaps TRBD1 (5 bases). The length of the CDR3 is 17 residues. Germline V gene lookup returns CDR1 PRHDT and CDR2 FYEKMQ (reference sequence). Trimming removed 3 bases from V and 4 bases from J, with 19 bases in between. The CDR3: CASSLLGARYSGNTIYF. As DNA, the CDR3 is TGTGCCAGCAGCTTGTTAGGGGCGAGGTATTCCGGAAACACCATATATTTT.

This chain joins TRBV14 and TRBJ2-1, with 8 bases aligning to TRBD2. Looked up from germline, CDR1 is SGHDN and CDR2 is FVKESK. This CDR3 region has 17 residues. Germline trimming cut 1 base from V and 3 bases from J; bases unmatched to any gene: 8. The CDR3 nucleotides read TGTGCCAGCAGCCAAGGTGGGGTAGCGGGGATCTACAATGAGCAGTTCTTC. It encodes CASSQGGVAGIYNEQFF.

The gene calls are TRBV7-9 and TRBJ1-5; tentatively, D is TRBD1 (6 bases). The CDR3 has 15 amino acids. Germline V gene sequence: CDR1 SEHNR, CDR2 FQNEAQ (reference sequence). V was trimmed by 11 bases and J by 4 bases, leaving 21 bases between them. The CDR3 here is CASQGGGHPNQPQHF. In DNA, the CDR3 is TGTGCCTCCCAGGGCGGGGGGCATCCAAATCAGCCCCAGCATTTT.

The chain combines TRBV15 with TRBJ2-7; TRBD1 is a possible D gene (6 bases). V lost 3 bases to trimming and J lost 2 bases, with 17 bases between them. The CDR3 is 16 residues long. Per the germline V gene, CDR1 is LNHNV and CDR2 is YYDKDF (reference sequence). CDR3 nucleotide sequence: TGTGCCACCAGCAGCCAAAATCAGGGGTCCCCCTACGAGCAGTACTTC. Encoded protein: CATSSQNQGSPYEQYF. Filled out from reference TRBV15 and TRBJ2-7, the complete variable domain reads DAMVIQNPRYQVTQFGKPVTLSCSQTLNHNVMYWYQQKSSQAPKLLFHYYDKDFNNEADTPDNFQSRRPNTSFCFLDIRSPGLGDTAMYLCATSSQNQGSPYEQYFGPGTRLTVT.

The chain couples TRBV3-1 to TRBJ2-4; 8 bases map to TRBD2. V trimming: 0 bases; J trimming: 7 bases; junction bases outside the gene matches: 8. This CDR3 contains 16 residues. The germline V gene has CDR1 LGHDT and CDR2 YNNKEL (reference sequence). The CDR3: CASSQDPGGLLNIQYF. The CDR3, as DNA: TGTGCCAGCAGCCAAGATCCGGGGGGGCTTTTGAACATTCAGTACTTC.

This clonotype occurred many times. The V and J genes are TRBV4-1 and TRBJ2-1; TRBD1 aligns across 7 bases. Germline values: CDR1 MGHRA, CDR2 YSYEKL. The CDR3 contains 13 residues. J gave up 9 bases and V 3 bases, and 5 bases lay outside the gene matches. In nucleotides, the CDR3 is TGCGCCAGCAGCCACACCCCAGGGGGTGAGCAGTTCTTC. Residues: CASSHTPGGEQFF.

This clonotype was seen a few times. The chain joins TRBV30 to TRBJ1-2; D call uncertain. CDR1 is GTSNPN and CDR2 is SVGIG in the germline V gene (reference sequence). The CDR3 is made up of 11 amino acids. Trimming removed 2 bases at V and 7 bases at J, with 8 bases between. As DNA, the CDR3 is TGTGCCTGGAGTAGGGTCTCTGGCTACACCTTC. Protein sequence: CAWSRVSGYTF.

The chain is built from TRBV28 and TRBJ2-7; 7 bases are shared with TRBD2. CDR1 and CDR2 (germline): MDHEN, SYDVKM. The V and J ends lost 2 bases and 2 bases, in that order; junction bases with no gene match: 9. This CDR3 contains 16 residues. As DNA, the CDR3 is TGTGCCAGCAGTTTAATGGCTCGGGAGGTACCCTACGAGCAGTACTTC. Protein product: CASSLMAREVPYEQYF. The full variable domain, its missing parts supplied by reference TRBV28 and TRBJ2-7, is DVKVTQSSRYLVKRTGEKVFLECVQDMDHENMFWYRQDPGLGLRLIYFSYDVKMKEKGDIPEGYSVSREKKERFSLILESASTNQTSMYLCASSLMAREVPYEQYFGPGTRLTVT.

This clonotype showed up just a few times. The chain links TRBV6-1 to TRBJ2-1; 13 nucleotides line up with TRBD2. The CDR3 runs 17 residues. Germline V gene lookup returns CDR1 MNHNS and CDR2 SASEGT. J gave up 3 bases and V 6 bases, and 8 bases lay outside the gene matches. CDR3 DNA sequence: TGTGCCAGCAGGGCCGGACTAGCGGGGGAACTCTACAATGAGCAGTTCTTC. Its translation is CASRAGLAGELYNEQFF.

The chain links TRBV29-1 to TRBJ2-5, with a tentative D call TRBD1 (7 bases). Germline V gene sequence: CDR1 SQVTM, CDR2 ANQGSEA. The CDR3 has 17 amino acids. V was clipped by 5 bases and J by 3 bases, with 25 bases between them. CDR3: CSVLAGQIVSGKETQYF. The CDR3 coding sequence is TGCAGCGTTCTGGCGGGACAGATAGTTTCGGGAAAAGAGACCCAGTACTTC. Full variable domain (remainder filled in from reference TRBV29-1 and TRBJ2-5): SAVISQKPSRDICQRGTSLTIQCQVDSQVTMMFWYRQQPGQSLTLIATANQGSEATYESGFVIDKFPISRPNLTFSTLTVSNMSPEDSSIYLCSVLAGQIVSGKETQYFGPGTRLLVL.

This clonotype has just a few counts. V gene TRBV12-3 or TRBV12-4 combines with J gene TRBJ1-2; no clear D gene. This CDR3 has 12 residues. V gave up 6 bases and J gave up 8 bases, with 13 bases separating them. The CDR3 sequence is CASSSLAGGYTF. The DNA of the CDR3 is TGTGCCAGCAGCAGCCTGGCCGGCGGCTACACCTTC.

This clonotype was detected only once. A read error may produce the germline difference seen at one junction end. The V call is TRBV29-1, the J call TRBJ2-5; D call uncertain. The DNA end lines up better with TRBJ2-7; the J call may be wrong. The CDR3 sequence is 14 residues long. The germline gives CDR1 SQVTM, CDR2 ANQGSEA. CDR3 nucleotide sequence: TGCGGCGTTGATATATCGGGCCGGCCCTACGAGCAGTACTTC. Protein product: CGVDISGRPYEQYF.

In its sample, this clonotype was seen a few times. The chain is built from TRBV28 and TRBJ2-5; D possibly corresponds to TRBD1 (5 bases). The CDR3 is 13 amino acids. Deletions cut 10 bases from V and 3 bases from J, with 15 bases between. Germline CDR1 and CDR2: MDHEN and SYDVKM. The DNA of the CDR3 is TGTGCCACCGCCTTAGGGGCCGAAGAGACCCAGTACTTC. It yields the protein CATALGAEETQYF.

This clonotype was counted only a few times. The chain is built from TRBV20-1 and TRBJ2-1, with 7 bases aligning to TRBD1. Germline V gene lookup returns CDR1 DFQATT and CDR2 SNEGSKA (reference sequence). The CDR3 loop spans 14 amino acids. The J segment lost 2 bases and the V segment lost 3 bases, leaving 4 bases of the junction unmatched. The CDR3 DNA is TGCAGTGCTAGCTCCGGGACAGCCTACAATGAGCAGTTCTTC. It encodes CSASSGTAYNEQFF.

This clonotype was seen only a few times. CDR3 coding DNA: TGCAGCGTTGAAGAAGGAGTCGGAGGGTCTCTCTACGAGCAGTACTTC. This sequence encodes CSVEEGVGGSLYEQYF. This chain uses TRBV29-1 with TRBJ2-7, with D possibly being TRBD2 (6 bases). CDR3 length equals 16 residues. The germline V gene has CDR1 SQVTM and CDR2 ANQGSEA. V lost 0 bases and J 3 bases, leaving 18 bases between the germline ends.

This chain joins TRBV7-2 and TRBJ2-5, with 9 bases identical to TRBD2. This CDR3 is built from 16 residues. After removal of 3 bases from V and 2 bases from J, the junction contained 7 bases not matched to a gene. Germline assignment: CDR1 SGHTA and CDR2 FQGNSA. CDR3 nucleotides: TGTGCCAGCAGCTTCCGACAGCGGGGGGCACAAGAGACCCAGTACTTC. It yields the protein CASSFRQRGAQETQYF.